This is a list of T cell receptor beta chains from one sample in a study of STAT3 mutations in large granular lymphocyte leukemia. Using immunoSEQ multiplex PCR, the repertoire was profiled, and TCRdb retains in-frame clones only, with some absent. The sample shows approximately 8,200 clones, 85% to 90% of them seen only once. Specimen: peripheral blood mononuclear cells. Receptors originate from a man older than 75 with T-cell large granular lymphocyte leukemia. Some clones in this sample may be carry-over from other donors' samples. The CDR3 runs from the conserved cysteine through the conserved F or W. D genes are given only for firm matches. The listing skips clone size in some rows; elsewhere it reads once, few, many or a size class.

d_gene | abundance | j_gene | v_gene | CDR3nt | CDR3aa
NA | few | TRBJ1-4 | TRBV7-9 | TGTGCCAGCTCGACGGCCAGAAATGAAAAACTGTTTTTT | CASSTARNEKLFF
TRBD1 | NA | TRBJ2-7 | TRBV6-1 | TGTGCCAGCAGTGAAGTGACAGGGGTCTACGAGCAGTACTTC | CASSEVTGVYEQYF
TRBD2 | NA | TRBJ2-3 | TRBV7-2 | TGTGCCACCCGACCCGGGCGGGGGGGGGATACGCAGTATTTT | CATRPGRGGDTQYF
NA | NA | TRBJ1-4 | TRBV14 | TGTGCCAGCAGCCAACAAGAAGAAAAACTGTTTTTT | CASSQQEEKLFF
NA | NA | TRBJ2-5 | TRBV5-1 | TGCGCCAGCAGCCCCGGGAGCAAAGAGACCCAGTACTTC | CASSPGSKETQYF
TRBD1 | NA | TRBJ1-1 | TRBV6-5 | TGTGCCAGCAGCCCCAGGACAGGGAGTGGGGAGGCTTTCTTT | CASSPRTGSGEAFF
NA | few | TRBJ2-7 | TRBV5-1 | TGCGCCAGCAGCAAGGACAGTTTCGAGCAGTACTTC | CASSKDSFEQYF
NA | NA | TRBJ2-7 | TRBV6-5 | TGTGCCAGCAGTTACTCGGGCCTAGAGGACTACGAGCAGTACTTC | CASSYSGLEDYEQYF
NA | NA | TRBJ1-5 | TRBV6-6 | TGTGCCAGCAGTTACTCGACGGGTAGCAATCAGCCCCAGCATTTT | CASSYSTGSNQPQHF
NA | NA | TRBJ2-5 | TRBV4-3 | TGCGCCAGCAGCCAAAGGGAGGGGGGTTTGGAGACCCAGTACTTC | CASSQREGGLETQYF
NA | NA | TRBJ1-5 | TRBV7-8 | TGTGCCAGCAGCCCGTCCGGTGGAGGGAGTGTGCGCCAGCCCCAGCATTTT | CASSPSGGGSVRQPQHF
TRBD1 | NA | TRBJ2-2 | TRBV4-1 | TGCGCCAGCAGCCACCCCCAGGACAGGGGGGTCGGGGAGCTGTTTTTT | CASSHPQDRGVGELFF
NA | NA | TRBJ1-2 | TRBV19 | TGTGCCACTCTCTCCCGGGCTGAGTACAGTGGCTACACCTTC | CATLSRAEYSGYTF
NA | NA | TRBJ1-3 | TRBV30 | TGTGCCTGGAGTCGGGGGGGGTATGGAAACACCATATATTTT | CAWSRGGYGNTIYF
NA | few | TRBJ2-2 | TRBV5-1 | TGCGCCAGCAGCTTGGCAGGCACTTCGAACACCGGGGAGCTGTTTTTT | CASSLAGTSNTGELFF
TRBD1 | NA | TRBJ2-7 | TRBV5-1 | TGCGCCAGCAGCTTGAACTCGGGGACAGGGGCGGGGGAGCAGTACTTC | CASSLNSGTGAGEQYF
NA | NA | TRBJ2-5 | TRBV4-1 | TGCGCCAGCAGCCAGGGGCTTGGAGAGACCCAGTACTTC | CASSQGLGETQYF
NA | once | TRBJ2-1 | TRBV9 | TGTGCCAGCAGCAGGGAGGGGGCCGGTGAGCAGTTCTTC | CASSREGAGEQFF
TRBD2 | once | TRBJ2-3 | TRBV5-6 | TGTGCCAGCAGCTGGGGGACGGGGGGGCTCACAGATACGCAGTATTTT | CASSWGTGGLTDTQYF
NA | NA | TRBJ1-1 | TRBV7-9 | TGTGCCAGCAGCGCCGACAGAGACACTGAAGCTTTCTTT | CASSADRDTEAFF
NA | NA | TRBJ2-1 | TRBV19 | TGTGCCAGTAGTATAGTAGAAAGTGAGCAGTTCTTC | CASSIVESEQFF
NA | NA | TRBJ1-5 | TRBV18 | TGTGCCAGCTCACCTCCCTGGGCGGATCAGCCCCAGCATTTT | CASSPPWADQPQHF
NA | NA | TRBJ1-5 | TRBV7-9 | TGTGCCAGCAGCTTCCAGGGACGGGGCAATCAGCCCCAGCATTTT | CASSFQGRGNQPQHF
NA | NA | TRBJ2-7 | TRBV7-8 | TGTGCCAGCAGCTTAGGTGGCAGAGTATACGAGCAGTACTTC | CASSLGGRVYEQYF
TRBD1 | NA | TRBJ2-7 | TRBV4-3 | TGCGCCAGCAGCCCTAAGACGACAGGGCCCTACGAGCAGTACTTC | CASSPKTTGPYEQYF
NA | NA | TRBJ2-5 | TRBV2 | TGTGCCAGCAGTGAAGGGGGGACCCAGTACTTC | CASSEGGTQYF
NA | once | TRBJ1-4 | TRBV5-1 | TGCGCCAGCAGCTCTATCGGCGGGGGCGCTAATGAAAAACTGTTTTTT | CASSSIGGGANEKLFF
TRBD1 | NA | TRBJ1-2 | TRBV11-2 | TGTGCCAGCAGCATGGGACAGAACTATGGCTACACCTTC | CASSMGQNYGYTF
TRBD1 | NA | TRBJ1-6 | TRBV5-1 | TGCGCCAGCAGCTTGGCGACAGGGCAGGGGTCACCCCTCCACTTT | CASSLATGQGSPLHF
NA | NA | TRBJ2-7 | TRBV11-2 | TGTGCCAGCAGCTTAGTGAGGGGGGTCTTCTACGAGCAGTACTTC | CASSLVRGVFYEQYF
NA | NA | TRBJ2-1 | TRBV30 | TGTGCCTGGAGTAGTACGGGGACGAGCAATGAGCAGTTCTTC | CAWSSTGTSNEQFF
TRBD2 | NA | TRBJ2-7 | TRBV29-1 | TGCAGCGTTCTAAAATTAGCGGGGGTCTCCTACGAGCAGTACTTC | CSVLKLAGVSYEQYF
NA | once | TRBJ1-2 | TRBV9 | TGTGCCAGCAGCGCGACATTACTTAACTATGGCTACACCTTC | CASSATLLNYGYTF
NA | NA | TRBJ1-4 | TRBV18 | TGTGCCAGCTCATTCAACCATCCCCTGGGTGAAAAACTGTTTTTT | CASSFNHPLGEKLFF
NA | NA | TRBJ1-1 | TRBV29-1 | TGCAGCGTTGAAGAGAACAGGGTAGGCACTGAAGCTTTCTTT | CSVEENRVGTEAFF
NA | NA | TRBJ2-7 | TRBV7-2 | TGTGCCAGCAGTTACAGGGTGCGGGACGAGCAGTACTTC | CASSYRVRDEQYF
NA | NA | TRBJ1-6 | TRBV30 | TGTGCCTGGAGTGCCCGGACAGCTGGGAATTCACCCCTCCACTTT | CAWSARTAGNSPLHF
TRBD1 | NA | TRBJ2-2 | TRBV5-1 | TGCGCCAGCAGTCAAGAGGGGGCAGAGCTGTTTTTT | CASSQEGAELFF
NA | NA | TRBJ2-3 | TRBV19 | TGTGCCAGTAGTATCGGCACTCGCACAGATACGCAGTATTTT | CASSIGTRTDTQYF
TRBD1 | NA | TRBJ1-1 | TRBV7-2 | TGTGCCAGCAGAAGGGGGCGGGGGGCGAACACTGAAGCTTTCTTT | CASRRGRGANTEAFF
NA | NA | TRBJ1-2 | TRBV5-1 | TGCGCCAGCAGCTTAGGACAGTCCCTTAACTATGGCTACACCTTC | CASSLGQSLNYGYTF
TRBD1 | NA | TRBJ1-1 | TRBV7-9 | TGTGCCAGCAGCCCAATCTCCCGGGACAGGGGGCGCGGAACTGAAGCTTTCTTT | CASSPISRDRGRGTEAFF
NA | NA | TRBJ2-2 | TRBV5-1 | TGCGCCAGCAGCTACAACACCGGGGAGCTGTTTTTT | CASSYNTGELFF
TRBD1 | NA | TRBJ2-1 | TRBV30 | TGTGCCTGGAGGGTACAGGGGTCCTACAATGAGCAGTTCTTC | CAWRVQGSYNEQFF
NA | NA | TRBJ2-3 | TRBV2 | TGTGCCAACCAGGGCGGACCTGGCACAGATACGCAGTATTTT | CANQGGPGTDTQYF
NA | NA | TRBJ2-7 | TRBV23-1 | TGCGCCAGCAGACAAAATGGAACCTACGAGCAGTACTTC | CASRQNGTYEQYF